This entry describes one TCR beta chain. Its antigen is not identified. TCRdb's copy holds only in-frame clones and misses some; the assay was immunoSEQ multiplex PCR. The sample holds around 1.4 million clones, about 98.5% seen once. This sample was included in a study of shared clonotypes between healthy human individuals. Study-level findings and limits: Tissues were not sampled, only blood, and their repertoires likely differ.

V lost 7 bases to trimming and J lost 1 base; unmatched junction nucleotides: 9. The germline CDR1 and CDR2 sequences are SGHRS and YFSETQ. The CDR3 is made up of 15 amino acids. The clonotype was recovered from a young man in good health. This chain connects TRBV5-1 to TRBJ2-5; 8 positions agree with TRBD1. The sample consisted of naive CD4+ T cells sorted from blood. Sample subset: CD45RA+ positively selected. DNA of the CDR3: TGCGCCAGCGACACCGGACAGGGCGCCCAAGAGACCCAGTACTTC. Translated, it gives CASDTGQGAQETQYF.